A selection of T cell receptor beta chains follows, all from one sample in a study of T cells in pancreatic ductal adenocarcinoma. Sequencing used immunoSEQ multiplex PCR; TCRdb keeps in-frame clones, though not all of them. Of approximately 18,000 clones detected, around nine tenths appear once; the ten largest clones hold 0.94%. Sequencing was done on a sample of PBMCs. The receptors stem from a human donor with pancreatic ductal adenocarcinoma. Each CDR3 is given with its conserved first and last residue. A D gene is named only where the DNA matches it firmly. Some rows mark clone size as missing; the rest say once, few, many or name a class of expanded clone.

clone size: NA; J gene: TRBJ2-1; V gene: TRBV7-3; D gene: NA; CDR3 DNA: TGTGCCAGCAGCCCCGGGGGTGGGTCATCCAATGAGCAGTTCTTC; CDR3 protein: CASSPGGGSSNEQFF
clone size: NA; J gene: TRBJ1-1; V gene: TRBV20-1; D gene: NA; CDR3 DNA: TGCAGTGCTAGCAACGCTAATGAAGCTTTCTTT; CDR3 protein: CSASNANEAFF
clone size: NA; J gene: TRBJ1-3; V gene: TRBV10-3; D gene: NA; CDR3 DNA: TGTGCCATCAGCCGGGACATCAGCCCTCCTGGAAACACCATATATTTT; CDR3 protein: CAISRDISPPGNTIYF
clone size: NA; J gene: TRBJ2-1; V gene: TRBV4-3; D gene: TRBD1; CDR3 DNA: TGCGCCAGCAGCCAATCGGGACAGGGGGTTTTAGGTGAGCAGTTCTTC; CDR3 protein: CASSQSGQGVLGEQFF
clone size: once; J gene: TRBJ2-1; V gene: TRBV2; D gene: TRBD1; CDR3 DNA: TGTGCCAGCACCAAAGGGGGGACAGGGGTTAATGAGCAGTTCTTC; CDR3 protein: CASTKGGTGVNEQFF
clone size: NA; J gene: TRBJ1-3; V gene: TRBV7-2; D gene: TRBD1; CDR3 DNA: TGTGCCAGCAGTCAGGGACAGGGAAGAAACACCATATATTTT; CDR3 protein: CASSQGQGRNTIYF
clone size: few; J gene: TRBJ2-7; V gene: TRBV28; D gene: TRBD2; CDR3 DNA: TGTGCCAGCAGCTACCCACTAGCGGGGGGGCCGTTCTACGAGCAGTACTTC; CDR3 protein: CASSYPLAGGPFYEQYF
clone size: NA; J gene: TRBJ2-1; V gene: TRBV9; D gene: TRBD2; CDR3 DNA: TGTGCCAGCAGAGATTTAGCGGGGGAGCAGTTCTTC; CDR3 protein: CASRDLAGEQFF
clone size: NA; J gene: TRBJ1-2; V gene: TRBV29-1; D gene: NA; CDR3 DNA: TGCAGCGTTGAAAAGAAGGCAGGCCTTAACTATGGCTACACCTTC; CDR3 protein: CSVEKKAGLNYGYTF
clone size: NA; J gene: TRBJ2-1; V gene: TRBV14; D gene: NA; CDR3 DNA: TGTGCCAGCAGCCAAGAACTTCAGGGTGGCTCCTACAATGAGCAGTTCTTC; CDR3 protein: CASSQELQGGSYNEQFF
clone size: NA; J gene: TRBJ2-1; V gene: TRBV4-1; D gene: TRBD1; CDR3 DNA: TGCGCCAGCAGCCAAGGTCAGGGGGCCTGGAATGAGCAGTTCTTC; CDR3 protein: CASSQGQGAWNEQFF
clone size: NA; J gene: TRBJ2-3; V gene: TRBV4-2; D gene: TRBD1; CDR3 DNA: TGTGCCAGCAGCCACACGGGACAGGGGGGCGCAGATACGCAGTATTTT; CDR3 protein: CASSHTGQGGADTQYF
clone size: NA; J gene: TRBJ1-5; V gene: TRBV6-4; D gene: TRBD1; CDR3 DNA: TGTGCCAGCAGTGACAATACCCTCGGACAGGGGTTGGATCAGCCCCAGCATTTT; CDR3 protein: CASSDNTLGQGLDQPQHF
clone size: few; J gene: TRBJ1-5; V gene: TRBV29-1; D gene: TRBD1; CDR3 DNA: TGCAGCGCCCGGACAGGGGTAGGGCCCCAGCATTTT; CDR3 protein: CSARTGVGPQHF
clone size: NA; J gene: TRBJ2-5; V gene: TRBV11-2; D gene: NA; CDR3 DNA: TGTGCCAGCAGCTTACAAGGTGGCGGGGGCGCAAAGACCCAGTACTTC; CDR3 protein: CASSLQGGGGAKTQYF
clone size: NA; J gene: TRBJ1-1; V gene: TRBV13; D gene: NA; CDR3 DNA: TGTGCCAGCAGCTTAGGCTTTGGGGCGGTGGTGACTGAAGCTTTCTTT; CDR3 protein: CASSLGFGAVVTEAFF
clone size: NA; J gene: TRBJ2-3; V gene: TRBV30; D gene: TRBD2; CDR3 DNA: TGTGCCTGGAGTGGGACTAGCGTGACAGATACGCAGTATTTT; CDR3 protein: CAWSGTSVTDTQYF
clone size: NA; J gene: TRBJ1-5; V gene: TRBV19; D gene: NA; CDR3 DNA: TGTGCCAGTTACGCGGGTGGCAATCAGCCCCAGCATTTT; CDR3 protein: CASYAGGNQPQHF
clone size: NA; J gene: TRBJ1-2; V gene: TRBV5-6; D gene: NA; CDR3 DNA: TGTGCCAGCACCAACGAAGGTGGTGTAGCGGGCGGCTACACCTTC; CDR3 protein: CASTNEGGVAGGYTF
clone size: NA; J gene: TRBJ2-3; V gene: TRBV10-3; D gene: NA; CDR3 DNA: TGTGCCATCAGTGAGTTGGAGGGCACAGATACGCAGTATTTT; CDR3 protein: CAISELEGTDTQYF
clone size: few; J gene: TRBJ2-2; V gene: TRBV7-2; D gene: NA; CDR3 DNA: TGTGCCAGCAGCTTGGTCAGGGCCACCGGGGAGCTGTTTTTT; CDR3 protein: CASSLVRATGELFF
clone size: NA; J gene: TRBJ1-1; V gene: TRBV5-1; D gene: NA; CDR3 DNA: TGCGCCAGCAGCTTGGTGGGGGGAGGGACTGAAGCTTTCTTT; CDR3 protein: CASSLVGGGTEAFF
clone size: NA; J gene: TRBJ1-2; V gene: TRBV6-6; D gene: NA; CDR3 DNA: TGTGCCAGCAGTATGGTAGGGGCGGCTGGCTACACCTTC; CDR3 protein: CASSMVGAAGYTF
clone size: NA; J gene: TRBJ2-2; V gene: TRBV15; D gene: NA; CDR3 DNA: TGTGCCACCAGCCGCCGGGACACCTTAGGCGGGGAGCTGTTTTTT; CDR3 protein: CATSRRDTLGGELFF
clone size: NA; J gene: TRBJ1-2; V gene: TRBV25-1; D gene: NA; CDR3 DNA: TGTGCCAGCAGTCTTCCGGGGGGAGGTGGCTACACCTTC; CDR3 protein: CASSLPGGGGYTF
clone size: NA; J gene: TRBJ2-5; V gene: TRBV29-1; D gene: NA; CDR3 DNA: TGCAGCGTTGGAACAGGGCAAGAGACCCAGTACTTC; CDR3 protein: CSVGTGQETQYF